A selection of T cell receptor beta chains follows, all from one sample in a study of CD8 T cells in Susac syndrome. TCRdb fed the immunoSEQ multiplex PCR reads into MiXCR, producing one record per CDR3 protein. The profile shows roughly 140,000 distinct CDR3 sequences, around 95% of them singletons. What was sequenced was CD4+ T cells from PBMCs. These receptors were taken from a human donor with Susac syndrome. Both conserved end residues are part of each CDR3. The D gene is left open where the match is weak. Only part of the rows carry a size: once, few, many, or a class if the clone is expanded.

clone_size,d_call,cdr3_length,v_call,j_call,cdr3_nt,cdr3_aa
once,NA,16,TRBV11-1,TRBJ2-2,TGTGCCAGCAGCCCAGGGAGTCTGGGGAACACCGGGGAGCTGTTTTTT,CASSPGSLGNTGELFF
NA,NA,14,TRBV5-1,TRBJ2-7,TGCGCCAGCAGCGGTGGACAGAGCTCCTACGAGCAGTACTTC,CASSGGQSSYEQYF
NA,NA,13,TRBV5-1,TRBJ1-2,TGCGCCAGCAGCCTAAGGGGTCTGGATGGCTACACCTTC,CASSLRGLDGYTF
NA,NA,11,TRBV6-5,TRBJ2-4,TGTGCCCCCGGGGCGTTAGACATTCAGTACTTC,CAPGALDIQYF
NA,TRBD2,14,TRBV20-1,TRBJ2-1,TGCAGTCATCCGCGGGAGACGAAAAACAATGAGCAGTTCTTC,CSHPRETKNNEQFF
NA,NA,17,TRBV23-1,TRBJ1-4,TGCGCCAGCAGTCAATTCTTCCGGGCAGGAGATTACGAAAAACTGTTTTTT,CASSQFFRAGDYEKLFF
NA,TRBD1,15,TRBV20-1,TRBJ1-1,TGCAGTGCTAGGATTCTGGACAGGGGAGTGTTCCTTGCTTTCTTT,CSARILDRGVFLAFF
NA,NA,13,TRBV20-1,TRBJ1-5,TGCAGTGCTAGCGGGCAGCCCGATCAGCCCCAGCATTTT,CSASGQPDQPQHF
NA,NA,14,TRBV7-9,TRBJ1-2,TGTGCCAGCAGCTTATTAGGGCAGGGAGACGGCTACACCTTC,CASSLLGQGDGYTF
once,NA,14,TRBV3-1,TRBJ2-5,TGTGCCAGCAGCCAAGATCTATTAGAAGAGACCCAGTACTTC,CASSQDLLEETQYF
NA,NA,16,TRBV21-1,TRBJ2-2,TGTGCCAGCAGCACCCCCGGGACAGGGACCACCGGGGAGCTGTTTTTT,CASSTPGTGTTGELFF
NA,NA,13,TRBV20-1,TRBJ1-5,TGCAGTGCCGGGGGGCAGCCAAATCAGCCCCAGCATTTT,CSAGGQPNQPQHF
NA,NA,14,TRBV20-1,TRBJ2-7,TGCAGTGCTAGATCCCTGGCAGGGGGGTACGAGCAGTACTTC,CSARSLAGGYEQYF
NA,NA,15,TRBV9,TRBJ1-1,TGTGCCAGCAGCACCCATAGGGTGATGAACACTGAAGCTTTCTTT,CASSTHRVMNTEAFF
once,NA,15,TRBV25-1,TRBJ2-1,TGTGCCAGCAGTAAACAGGCGGCCACCGGCAATGAGCAGTTCTTC,CASSKQAATGNEQFF